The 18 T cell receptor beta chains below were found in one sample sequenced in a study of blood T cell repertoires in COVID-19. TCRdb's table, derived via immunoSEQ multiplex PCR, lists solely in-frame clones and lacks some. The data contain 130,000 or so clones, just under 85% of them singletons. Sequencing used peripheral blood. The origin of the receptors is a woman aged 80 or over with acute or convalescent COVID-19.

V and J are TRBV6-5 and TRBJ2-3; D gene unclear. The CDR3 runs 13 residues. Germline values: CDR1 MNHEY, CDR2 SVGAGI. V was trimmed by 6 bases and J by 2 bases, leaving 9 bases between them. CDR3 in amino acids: CASRPGITDTQYF. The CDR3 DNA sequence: TGTGCCAGCAGACCCGGTATCACAGATACGCAGTATTTT.

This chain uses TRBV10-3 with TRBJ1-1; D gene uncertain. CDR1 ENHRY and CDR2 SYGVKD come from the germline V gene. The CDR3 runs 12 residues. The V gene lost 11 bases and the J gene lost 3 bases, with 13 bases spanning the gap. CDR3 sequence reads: CAAESGHTEAFF. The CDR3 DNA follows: TGTGCCGCCGAAAGCGGGCACACTGAAGCTTTCTTT.

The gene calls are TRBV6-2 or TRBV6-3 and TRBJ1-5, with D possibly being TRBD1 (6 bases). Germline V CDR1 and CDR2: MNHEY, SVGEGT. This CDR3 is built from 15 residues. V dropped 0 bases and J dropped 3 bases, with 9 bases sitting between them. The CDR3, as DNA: TGTGCCAGCAGTTACTCCAGGGGATACAATCAGCCCCAGCATTTT. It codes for CASSYSRGYNQPQHF.

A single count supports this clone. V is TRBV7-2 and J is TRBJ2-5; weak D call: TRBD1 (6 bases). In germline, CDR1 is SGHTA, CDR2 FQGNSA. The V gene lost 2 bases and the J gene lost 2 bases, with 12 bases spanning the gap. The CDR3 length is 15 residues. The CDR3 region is CASSLNQGPQETQYF. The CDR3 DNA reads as TGTGCCAGCAGCTTAAACCAGGGGCCACAAGAGACCCAGTACTTC.

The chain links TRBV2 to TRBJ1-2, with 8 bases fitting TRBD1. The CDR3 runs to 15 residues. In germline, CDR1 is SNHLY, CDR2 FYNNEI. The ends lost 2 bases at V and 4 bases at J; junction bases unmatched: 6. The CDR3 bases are TGTGCCAGCAGTGAAACGGGACAGGTCTTCTATGGCTACACCTTC. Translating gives CASSETGQVFYGYTF.

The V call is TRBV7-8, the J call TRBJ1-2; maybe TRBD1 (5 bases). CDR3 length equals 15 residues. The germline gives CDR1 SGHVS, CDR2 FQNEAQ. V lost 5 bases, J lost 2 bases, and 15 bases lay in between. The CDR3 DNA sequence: TGTGCCAGCAGCCCCAGGATGGACACAAACTATGGCTACACCTTC. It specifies CASSPRMDTNYGYTF.

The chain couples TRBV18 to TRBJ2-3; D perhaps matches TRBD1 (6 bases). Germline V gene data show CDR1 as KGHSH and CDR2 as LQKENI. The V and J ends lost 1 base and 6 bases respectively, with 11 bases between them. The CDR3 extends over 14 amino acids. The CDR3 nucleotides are TGTGCCAGCTCACCACAATCAGGGGCGGATACGCAGTATTTT. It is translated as CASSPQSGADTQYF.

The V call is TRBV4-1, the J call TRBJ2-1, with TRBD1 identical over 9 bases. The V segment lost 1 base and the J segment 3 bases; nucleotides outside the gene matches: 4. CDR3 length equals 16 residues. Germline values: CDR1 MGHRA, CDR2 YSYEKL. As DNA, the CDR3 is TGCGCCAGCAGCCAAGGAACAGGGGGCTTCTACAATGAGCAGTTCTTC. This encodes CASSQGTGGFYNEQFF.

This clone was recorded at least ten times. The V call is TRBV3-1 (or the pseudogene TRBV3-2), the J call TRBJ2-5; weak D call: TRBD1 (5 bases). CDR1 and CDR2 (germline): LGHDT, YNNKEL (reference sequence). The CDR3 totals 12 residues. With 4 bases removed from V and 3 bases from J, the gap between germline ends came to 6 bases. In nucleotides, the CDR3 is TGTGCCAGCAGCCGCAGGGAAGAGACCCAGTACTTC. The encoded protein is CASSRREETQYF.

Here the CDR3 DNA reads TGTGCCTGGAGCCTCTATAGCGGGCAGCCCCAGCATTTT. The encoded protein is CAWSLYSGQPQHF. V gene TRBV30 combines with J gene TRBJ1-5; D ambiguous. Germline CDR1 is GTSNPN and CDR2 is SVGIG (reference sequence). This CDR3 has 13 amino acids. V lost 3 bases, J lost 7 bases, and 13 bases lay in between.

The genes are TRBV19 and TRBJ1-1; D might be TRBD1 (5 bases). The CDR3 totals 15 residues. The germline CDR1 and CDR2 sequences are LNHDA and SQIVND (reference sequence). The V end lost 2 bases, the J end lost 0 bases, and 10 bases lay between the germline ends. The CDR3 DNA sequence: TGTGCCAGTAGTATAATGCGCAGGGTGAACACTGAAGCTTTCTTT. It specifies CASSIMRRVNTEAFF.

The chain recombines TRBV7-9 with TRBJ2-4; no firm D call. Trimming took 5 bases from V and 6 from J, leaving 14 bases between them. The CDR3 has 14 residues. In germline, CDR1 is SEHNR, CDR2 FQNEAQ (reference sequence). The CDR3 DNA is TGTGCCAGCAGCGCACCGGAGAGGAGAAACATTCAGTACTTC. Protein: CASSAPERRNIQYF.

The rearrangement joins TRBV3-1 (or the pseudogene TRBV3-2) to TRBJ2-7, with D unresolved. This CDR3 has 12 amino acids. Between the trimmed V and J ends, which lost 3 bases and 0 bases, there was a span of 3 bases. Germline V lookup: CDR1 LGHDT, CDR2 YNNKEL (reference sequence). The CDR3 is CASSQSSYEQYF. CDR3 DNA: TGTGCCAGCAGCCAGAGCTCCTACGAGCAGTACTTC.

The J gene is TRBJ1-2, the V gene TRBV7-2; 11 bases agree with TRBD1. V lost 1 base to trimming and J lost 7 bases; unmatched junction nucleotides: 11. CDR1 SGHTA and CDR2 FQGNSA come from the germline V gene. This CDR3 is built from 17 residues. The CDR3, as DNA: TGTGCCAGCAGCTTAGGAATAGTAGGACAGGGGGCGGGTGGCTACACCTTC. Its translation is CASSLGIVGQGAGGYTF.

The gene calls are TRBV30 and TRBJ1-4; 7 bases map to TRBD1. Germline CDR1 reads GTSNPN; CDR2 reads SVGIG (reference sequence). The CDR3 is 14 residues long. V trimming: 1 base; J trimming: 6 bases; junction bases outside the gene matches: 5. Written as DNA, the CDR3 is TGTGCCTGGAGTGAGGGGACAGTGGATGAAAAACTGTTTTTT. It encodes CAWSEGTVDEKLFF.

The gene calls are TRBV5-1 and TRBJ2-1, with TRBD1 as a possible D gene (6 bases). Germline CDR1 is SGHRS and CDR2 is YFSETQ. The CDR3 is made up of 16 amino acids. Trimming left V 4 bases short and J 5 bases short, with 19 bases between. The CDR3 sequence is CASSGGQTVSHNEQFF. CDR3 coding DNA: TGCGCCAGCAGCGGGGGCCAAACTGTAAGTCACAATGAGCAGTTCTTC.

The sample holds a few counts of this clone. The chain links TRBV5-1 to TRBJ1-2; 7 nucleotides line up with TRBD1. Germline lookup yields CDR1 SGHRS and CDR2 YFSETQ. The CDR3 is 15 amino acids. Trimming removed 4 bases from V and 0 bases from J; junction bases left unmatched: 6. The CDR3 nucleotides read TGCGCCAGCAGCCCGGGGACAGCTACTAACTATGGCTACACCTTC. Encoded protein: CASSPGTATNYGYTF. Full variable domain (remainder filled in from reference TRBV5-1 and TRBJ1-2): KAGVTQTPRYLIKTRGQQVTLSCSPISGHRSVSWYQQTPGQGLQFLFEYFSETQRNKGNFPGRFSGRQFSNSRSEMNVSTLELGDSALYLCASSPGTATNYGYTFGSGTRLTVV.

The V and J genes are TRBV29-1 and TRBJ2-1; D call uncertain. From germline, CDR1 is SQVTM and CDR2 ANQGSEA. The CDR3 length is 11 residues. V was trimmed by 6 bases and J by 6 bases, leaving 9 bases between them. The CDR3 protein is CSVVRLNEQFF. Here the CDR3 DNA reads TGCAGCGTGGTCAGGCTCAATGAGCAGTTCTTC.